This T cell receptor beta chain appears in the sequencing data of a study of shared clonotypes between healthy human individuals. The CDR3 has 15 residues. With V trimmed by 3 bases and J by 4 bases, 5 bases remained unmatched. Germline-derived CDR1 and CDR2 are SGHTA and FQGNSA. Of note for this clone: Other DNA sequences in this specimen translate into the identical CDR3.

Here immunoSEQ multiplex PCR was the method, and the copy in TCRdb shows in-frame clones only, minus some. The top ten clones hold around 1.2% of a sample with under 2,000,000 clones, approximately 94% of them seen once. It was CD45RO-negative cells, positively selected for CCR7, that made up naive CD8 cells, with terminally differentiated effector memory CD45RA+ cells excluded. The chain uses TRBV7-2 and TRBJ2-7; TRBD2 aligns across 11 bases. The clonotype comes from a man between 18 and 35 years old in good health. Material for sequencing was naive CD8+ T cells sorted from blood. In DNA, the CDR3 is TGTGCCAGCAGCTTGGGGCTAGCGGGAGGTTACGAGCAGTACTTC. Its protein product is CASSLGLAGGYEQYF. Based on the CDR3 plus reference TRBV7-2 and TRBJ2-7, the full variable domain is GAGVSQSPSNKVTEKGKDVELRCDPISGHTALYWYRQSLGQGLEFLIYFQGNSAPDKSGLPSDRFSAERTGGSVSTLTIQRTQQEDSAVYLCASSLGLAGGYEQYFGPGTRLTVT.